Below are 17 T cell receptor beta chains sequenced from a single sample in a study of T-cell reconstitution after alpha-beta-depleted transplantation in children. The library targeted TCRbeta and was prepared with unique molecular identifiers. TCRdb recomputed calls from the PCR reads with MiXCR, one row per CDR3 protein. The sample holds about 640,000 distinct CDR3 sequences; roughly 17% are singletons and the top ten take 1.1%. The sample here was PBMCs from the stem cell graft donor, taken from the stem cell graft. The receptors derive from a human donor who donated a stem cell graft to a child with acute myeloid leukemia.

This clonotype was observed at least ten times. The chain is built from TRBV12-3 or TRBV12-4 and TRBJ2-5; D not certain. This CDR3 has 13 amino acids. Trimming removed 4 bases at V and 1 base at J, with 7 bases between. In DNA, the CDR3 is TGTGCCAGCAGTTCTGGGTTCCAAGAGACCCAGTACTTC. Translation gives CASSSGFQETQYF.

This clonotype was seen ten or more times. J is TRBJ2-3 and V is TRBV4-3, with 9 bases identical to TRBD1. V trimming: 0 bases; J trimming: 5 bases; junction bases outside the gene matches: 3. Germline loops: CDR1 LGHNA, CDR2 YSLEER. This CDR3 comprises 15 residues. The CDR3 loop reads CASSQDPGQGDTQYF. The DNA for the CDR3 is TGCGCCAGCAGCCAAGACCCGGGACAGGGAGATACGCAGTATTTT.

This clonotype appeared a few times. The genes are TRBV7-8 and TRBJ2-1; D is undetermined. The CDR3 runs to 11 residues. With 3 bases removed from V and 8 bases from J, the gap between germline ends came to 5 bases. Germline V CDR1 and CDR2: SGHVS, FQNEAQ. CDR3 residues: CASSFHHEQFF. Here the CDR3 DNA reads TGTGCCAGCAGCTTTCATCATGAGCAGTTCTTC.

CDR3 coding DNA: TGTGCCAGCAGCCTAGGGGGGGGACCCCAGCATTTT. Its protein product is CASSLGGGPQHF. This chain uses TRBV7-9 with TRBJ1-5, with D possibly TRBD1 on 6 matching bases. Germline assignment: CDR1 SEHNR and CDR2 FQNEAQ (reference sequence). The ends were cut back, 5 bases at V and 10 bases at J, with 12 bases in the middle. CDR3 size: 12 residues.

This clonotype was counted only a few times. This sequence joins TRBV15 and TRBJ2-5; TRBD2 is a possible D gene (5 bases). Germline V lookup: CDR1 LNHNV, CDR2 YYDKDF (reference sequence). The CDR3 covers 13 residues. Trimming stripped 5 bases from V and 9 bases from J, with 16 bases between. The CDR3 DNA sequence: TGTGCCACCAGCCCGGCCGAGTCGGGGTCCCAGTACTTC. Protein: CATSPAESGSQYF.

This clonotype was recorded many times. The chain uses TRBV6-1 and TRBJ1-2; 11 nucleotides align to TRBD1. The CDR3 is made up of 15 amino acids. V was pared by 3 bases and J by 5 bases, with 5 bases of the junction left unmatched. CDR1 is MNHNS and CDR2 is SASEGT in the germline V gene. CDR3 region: CASSDWDRGKYGYTF. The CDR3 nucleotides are TGTGCCAGCAGTGACTGGGACAGGGGGAAGTATGGCTACACCTTC.

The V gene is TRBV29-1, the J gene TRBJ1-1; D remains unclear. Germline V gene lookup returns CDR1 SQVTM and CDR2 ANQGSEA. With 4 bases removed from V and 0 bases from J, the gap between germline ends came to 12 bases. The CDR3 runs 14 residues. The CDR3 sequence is CSVGAGLLNTEAFF. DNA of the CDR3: TGCAGCGTTGGGGCAGGCCTTTTGAACACTGAAGCTTTCTTT.

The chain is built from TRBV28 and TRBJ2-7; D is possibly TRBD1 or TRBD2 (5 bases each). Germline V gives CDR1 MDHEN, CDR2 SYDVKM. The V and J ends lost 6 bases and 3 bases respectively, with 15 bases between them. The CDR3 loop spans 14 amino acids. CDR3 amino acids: CASSPPGPLYEQYV. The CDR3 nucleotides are TGTGCCAGCAGCCCTCCGGGGCCGCTCTACGAGCAGTACGTC.

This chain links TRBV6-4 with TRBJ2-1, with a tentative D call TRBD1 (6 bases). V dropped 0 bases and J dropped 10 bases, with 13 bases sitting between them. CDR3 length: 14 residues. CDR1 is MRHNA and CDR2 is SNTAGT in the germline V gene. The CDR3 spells CASSDSTGFGEQFF. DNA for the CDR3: TGTGCCAGCAGTGACTCGACAGGTTTTGGGGAGCAGTTCTTC.

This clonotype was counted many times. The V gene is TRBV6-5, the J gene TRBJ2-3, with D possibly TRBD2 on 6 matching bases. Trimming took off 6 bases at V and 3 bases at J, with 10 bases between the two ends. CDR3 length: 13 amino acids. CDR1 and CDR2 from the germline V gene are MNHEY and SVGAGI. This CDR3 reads CASSRDFTDTQYF. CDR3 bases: TGTGCCAGCAGCCGGGACTTTACAGATACGCAGTATTTT.

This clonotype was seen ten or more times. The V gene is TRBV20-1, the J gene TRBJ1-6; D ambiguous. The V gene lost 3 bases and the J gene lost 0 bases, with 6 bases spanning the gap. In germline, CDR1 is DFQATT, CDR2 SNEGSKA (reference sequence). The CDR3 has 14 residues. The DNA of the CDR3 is TGCAGTGCTAGGCCCGGCTCCTATAATTCACCCCTCCACTTT. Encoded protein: CSARPGSYNSPLHF.

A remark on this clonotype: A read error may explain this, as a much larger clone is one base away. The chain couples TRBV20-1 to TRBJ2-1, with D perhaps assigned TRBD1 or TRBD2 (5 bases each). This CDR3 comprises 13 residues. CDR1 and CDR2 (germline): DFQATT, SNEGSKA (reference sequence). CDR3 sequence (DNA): TGCAGTGCTAGTTCCGGGACCTACAATGACCAGTTCTTC. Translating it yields CSASSGTYNDQFF.

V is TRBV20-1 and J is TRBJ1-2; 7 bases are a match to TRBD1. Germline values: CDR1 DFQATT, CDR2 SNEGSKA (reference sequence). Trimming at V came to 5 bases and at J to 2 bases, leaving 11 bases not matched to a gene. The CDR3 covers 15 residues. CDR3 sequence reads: CSAPFLGTVNYGYTF. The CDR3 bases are TGCAGTGCTCCATTTCTAGGGACAGTCAACTATGGCTACACCTTC.

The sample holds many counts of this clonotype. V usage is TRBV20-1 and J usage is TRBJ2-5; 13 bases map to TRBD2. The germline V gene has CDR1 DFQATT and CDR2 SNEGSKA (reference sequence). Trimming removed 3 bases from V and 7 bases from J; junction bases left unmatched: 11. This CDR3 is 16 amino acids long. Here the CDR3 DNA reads TGCAGTGCTAGGAGGGGACTAGCGGGACCCGCCGGGACCCAGTACTTC. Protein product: CSARRGLAGPAGTQYF.

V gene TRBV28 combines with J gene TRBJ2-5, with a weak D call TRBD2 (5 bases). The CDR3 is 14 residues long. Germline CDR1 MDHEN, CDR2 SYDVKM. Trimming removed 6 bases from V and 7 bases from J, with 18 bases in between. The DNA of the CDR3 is TGTGCCAGCAGGTCCCTGGGCGAGAGCGGGACCCAGTACTTC. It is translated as CASRSLGESGTQYF.

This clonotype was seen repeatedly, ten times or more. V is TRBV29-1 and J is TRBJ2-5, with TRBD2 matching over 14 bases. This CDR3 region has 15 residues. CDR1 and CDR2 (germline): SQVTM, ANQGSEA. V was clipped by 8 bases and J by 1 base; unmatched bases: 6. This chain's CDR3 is CSLWTSGGTQETQYF. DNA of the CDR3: TGCAGCCTCTGGACTAGCGGGGGGACCCAAGAGACCCAGTACTTC.

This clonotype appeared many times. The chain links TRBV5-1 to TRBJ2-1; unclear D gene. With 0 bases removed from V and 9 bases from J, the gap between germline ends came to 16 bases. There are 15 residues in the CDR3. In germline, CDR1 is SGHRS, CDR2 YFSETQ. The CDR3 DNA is TGCGCCAGCAGCTTGGGGGATTTAGGACGCGGTGAGCAGTTCTTC. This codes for CASSLGDLGRGEQFF.